These T cell receptor beta chains were read from a single sample in a study of blood T cell repertoires in COVID-19. Sequenced by immunoSEQ multiplex PCR; TCRdb stores in-frame clones only, minus some. The sample includes hundreds of thousands of clones, roughly nine tenths of them seen just once. The sequencing input was PBMCs or T cells enriched from blood (not recorded which). The receptors were sampled from a woman between 18 and 29 years old with acute COVID-19. CDR3s include the opening cysteine and the closing phenylalanine or tryptophan.

j_gene: TRBJ2-7; v_gene: TRBV29-1; CDR3aa: CSARLAGDSYEQYF
j_gene: TRBJ1-1; v_gene: TRBV11-2; CDR3aa: CASSLGAEPNTEAFF
j_gene: TRBJ2-7; v_gene: TRBV12-3/TRBV12-4; CDR3aa: CASSLSLAYEQYF
j_gene: TRBJ1-4; v_gene: TRBV19; CDR3aa: CASSGSGISANEKLFF
j_gene: TRBJ2-1; v_gene: TRBV7-9; CDR3aa: CASSLDPGGDEQFF
j_gene: TRBJ2-7; v_gene: TRBV24-1; CDR3aa: CATSDLPTGQARDLYEQYF
j_gene: TRBJ1-2; v_gene: TRBV2; CDR3aa: CATSTGAYGYTF
j_gene: TRBJ2-7; v_gene: TRBV19; CDR3aa: CASSRTTSGAYEQYF
j_gene: TRBJ1-1; v_gene: TRBV4-2; CDR3aa: CASSQEEGQGFDATEAFF
j_gene: TRBJ1-3; v_gene: TRBV4-1; CDR3aa: CASSQDRHREGNTIYF
j_gene: TRBJ1-1; v_gene: TRBV6-5; CDR3aa: CASSNRDRGRTEAFF
j_gene: TRBJ2-7; v_gene: TRBV18; CDR3aa: CASSPPGLGAYEQYF
j_gene: TRBJ1-3; v_gene: TRBV5-6; CDR3aa: CASSLRGPWGNTIYF
j_gene: TRBJ1-6; v_gene: TRBV2; CDR3aa: CASSDRTHGVSPLHF
j_gene: TRBJ1-4; v_gene: TRBV6-5; CDR3aa: CASRLDRGLGKLFF
j_gene: TRBJ1-1; v_gene: TRBV28; CDR3aa: CASSDPTGNTEAFF
j_gene: TRBJ2-7; v_gene: TRBV5-1; CDR3aa: CASRQARSYEQYF
j_gene: TRBJ2-7; v_gene: TRBV27; CDR3aa: CASSARDRGREQYF
j_gene: TRBJ2-7; v_gene: TRBV3-1/TRBV3-2; CDR3aa: CASSPATTTSGRYYEQYF
j_gene: TRBJ2-1; v_gene: TRBV10-3; CDR3aa: CAISESRTGGGGVGYNEQFF
j_gene: TRBJ1-1; v_gene: TRBV9; CDR3aa: CASSVAGGFNTEAFF
j_gene: TRBJ1-5; v_gene: TRBV28; CDR3aa: CASSSITGARNQPQHF
j_gene: TRBJ2-6; v_gene: TRBV18; CDR3aa: CASSPSLVSSGANVLTF
j_gene: TRBJ1-1; v_gene: TRBV19; CDR3aa: CASSLTGNTEAFF
j_gene: TRBJ1-2; v_gene: TRBV9; CDR3aa: CASSPPGGFYGYTF
j_gene: TRBJ2-7; v_gene: TRBV7-8; CDR3aa: CASSLGHGRDIFEQYF
j_gene: TRBJ2-7; v_gene: TRBV10-3; CDR3aa: CAISEGTGPYEQYF
j_gene: TRBJ2-5; v_gene: TRBV7-8; CDR3aa: CASSSGQLETQYF
j_gene: TRBJ2-7; v_gene: TRBV29-1; CDR3aa: CSVADGSYEQYF
j_gene: TRBJ1-2; v_gene: TRBV15; CDR3aa: CATSSDTGDRGYTF
j_gene: TRBJ2-7; v_gene: TRBV10-2; CDR3aa: CASSESNGPYEQYF
j_gene: TRBJ1-6; v_gene: TRBV6-8; CDR3aa: CASSYRPGVENSPLHF
j_gene: TRBJ1-5; v_gene: TRBV12-3/TRBV12-4; CDR3aa: CASSFRTDQPQHF
j_gene: TRBJ2-5; v_gene: TRBV19; CDR3aa: CASSPGTSGRARETQYF
j_gene: TRBJ1-5; v_gene: TRBV7-9; CDR3aa: CASSPGGSNQPQHF
j_gene: TRBJ1-2; v_gene: TRBV25-1; CDR3aa: CASFAGNYGYTF
j_gene: TRBJ2-7; v_gene: TRBV27; CDR3aa: CASSLSGSTYEQYF
j_gene: TRBJ2-7; v_gene: TRBV23-1; CDR3aa: CASRRTSDGYEQYF
j_gene: TRBJ1-6; v_gene: TRBV30; CDR3aa: CAWSPGQGDSPLHF
j_gene: TRBJ2-7; v_gene: TRBV6-5; CDR3aa: CASSFRDREYEQYF
j_gene: TRBJ1-1; v_gene: TRBV7-9; CDR3aa: CASSLVHRPTEAFF
j_gene: TRBJ2-5; v_gene: TRBV7-9; CDR3aa: CASSLPQETQYF
j_gene: TRBJ1-2; v_gene: TRBV19; CDR3aa: CASSFAGTAYGYTF
j_gene: TRBJ2-5; v_gene: TRBV30; CDR3aa: CAWNTGRTGQETQYF
j_gene: TRBJ2-7; v_gene: TRBV10-3; CDR3aa: CAISELRDPSYEQYF
j_gene: TRBJ2-2; v_gene: TRBV18; CDR3aa: CASSSNSPGDALEELFF
j_gene: TRBJ1-3; v_gene: TRBV7-7; CDR3aa: CASSYGQGNTIYF
j_gene: TRBJ2-1; v_gene: TRBV24-1; CDR3aa: CATSAGGRAMNEQFF
j_gene: TRBJ1-5; v_gene: TRBV18; CDR3aa: CASSPDRGNNQPQHF